The next 27 T cell receptor beta chains were all read from a single sample in a study of shared clonotypes between healthy human individuals. The naive CD8 fraction comprised CD45RO-negative cells positively selected for CCR7 and excluded terminally differentiated effector memory CD45RA+ cells. TCRdb's table, derived via immunoSEQ multiplex PCR, lists solely in-frame clones and lacks some. The data show about 2.1 million clones, with just over 90% seen just once and 1.5% to 2% held by the top ten. The specimen was naive CD8+ T cells from PBMCs. The receptor set was obtained from a young man in good health. Some clones in this sample may be carry-over from other donors' samples.

CDR3 sequence (DNA): TGTGCAGGAAGGGGGAGTCCAGATACGCAGTATTTT. It specifies CAGRGSPDTQYF. The chain recombines TRBV11-2 with TRBJ2-3, with D maybe TRBD1 (6 bases). This CDR3 has 12 residues. The germline V gene encodes CDR1 SGHAT and CDR2 FQNNGV.

The rearrangement joins TRBV29-1 to TRBJ2-3; 10 nucleotides agree with TRBD2. This CDR3 contains 14 residues. The trim removed 0 bases at V and 11 bases at J, leaving 8 bases unmatched. The germline V gene encodes CDR1 SQVTM and CDR2 ANQGSEA. The DNA for the CDR3 is TGCAGCGTTGAAGAGCTAGCGGGAGTTTTCATGCAGTATTTT. Translated: CSVEELAGVFMQYF.

This chain connects TRBV4-2 to TRBJ2-1, with 9 bases lining up with TRBD2. Germline CDR1 LGHNA, CDR2 YNFKEQ. The CDR3 spans 15 residues. V was pared by 4 bases and J by 4 bases, with 5 bases of the junction left unmatched. CDR3 DNA: TGTGCCAGCAGCCTACAGACTAGCGGATACAATGAGCAGTTCTTC. Its protein product is CASSLQTSGYNEQFF.

This clone is a singleton in its sample. The chain couples TRBV19 to TRBJ1-5; the match to TRBD1 covers 8 bases. This CDR3 is 15 amino acids long. V dropped 10 bases and J dropped 7; count of bases not matched to a gene: 15. CDR1 and CDR2 from the germline V gene are LNHDA and SQIVND (reference sequence). The CDR3 sequence: CATIPGGSGIQPQHF. The DNA of the CDR3 is TGTGCCACTATACCAGGGGGCAGCGGGATACAGCCCCAGCATTTT.

A single count supports this clone. The chain uses TRBV4-2 and TRBJ2-7, with 10 positions matching TRBD2. The germline V gene encodes CDR1 LGHNA and CDR2 YNFKEQ. CDR3 length equals 18 residues. With 0 bases clipped from V and 3 bases from J, the junction kept 11 bases outside the gene matches. DNA for the CDR3: TGTGCCAGCAGCCAAGATAGCTCCCAGACTAGCGGGTTCTACGAGCAGTACTTC. Its translation: CASSQDSSQTSGFYEQYF.

V usage is TRBV30 and J usage is TRBJ2-3; D remains unclear. CDR3 length equals 11 residues. V was cut by 6 bases and J by 2 bases, with 6 bases left in between. Germline values: CDR1 GTSNPN, CDR2 SVGIG (reference sequence). CDR3 sequence (DNA): TGTGCCTGCAAGCACACAGATACGCAGTATTTT. It specifies CACKHTDTQYF.

The chain uses TRBV29-1 and TRBJ2-1; D is possibly TRBD2 (5 bases). Between the trimmed V and J ends, which lost 2 bases and 0 bases, there was a span of 14 bases. CDR1 is SQVTM and CDR2 is ANQGSEA in the germline V gene. The CDR3 covers 16 residues. The DNA for the CDR3 is TGCAGCGTTGAACGCCACCTAGCCAGCTCCTACAATGAGCAGTTCTTC. This sequence encodes CSVERHLASSYNEQFF.

The J gene is TRBJ2-5, the V gene TRBV19, with 12 positions matching TRBD1. With 5 bases clipped from V and 3 bases from J, the junction kept 7 bases outside the gene matches. Germline V gene lookup returns CDR1 LNHDA and CDR2 SQIVND (reference sequence). The CDR3 length is 16 residues. The CDR3 DNA sequence: TGTGCCAGTAGTGGACCGGGACAGGGGGCAAAAGAGACCCAGTACTTC. As protein: CASSGPGQGAKETQYF.

This clone was observed a handful of times. V is TRBV19 and J is TRBJ1-5, with TRBD1 matching 8 bases. This CDR3 region has 16 residues. With V trimmed by 7 bases and J by 5 bases, 13 bases remained unmatched. Germline CDR1 is LNHDA and CDR2 is SQIVND (reference sequence). DNA of the CDR3: TGTGCCAGTACCCCTGGGCCAGGGGGCTGGGATCAGCCCCAGCATTTT. As protein: CASTPGPGGWDQPQHF.

About this clone: In the same sample, other DNA sequences code for this CDR3. The gene calls are TRBV9 and TRBJ2-1; D remains ambiguous. The length of the CDR3 is 16 residues. V shed 0 bases and J shed 0 bases, with 10 bases lying between them. Per the germline V gene, CDR1 is SGDLS and CDR2 is YYNGEE. The CDR3 DNA follows: TGTGCCAGCAGCGTAGTGGGCCGGCCCTCCTACAATGAGCAGTTCTTC. Amino acid sequence: CASSVVGRPSYNEQFF. The whole variable domain, filled in from reference TRBV9 and TRBJ2-1, reads DSGVTQTPKHLITATGQRVTLRCSPRSGDLSVYWYQQSLDQGLQFLIQYYNGEERAKGNILERFSAQQFPDLHSELNLSSLELGDSALYFCASSVVGRPSYNEQFFGPGTRLTVL.

The CDR3 here is CASSAPGGPRNTIYF. CDR3 DNA: TGTGCCAGCAGCGCCCCCGGGGGGCCAAGAAACACCATATATTTT. The chain recombines TRBV11-2 with TRBJ1-3; the D gene is possibly TRBD1 (6 bases). Germline V CDR1 and CDR2: SGHAT, FQNNGV. Trimming shortened V by 5 bases and J by 5 bases, and 16 bases separated the two germline ends. The CDR3 is made up of 15 amino acids.

The V call is TRBV2, the J call TRBJ2-1, with 7 nucleotides matching TRBD2. The junction had 10 bases not matched to a gene; V was cut back by 8 bases and J by 6 bases. The CDR3 extends over 14 amino acids. CDR1 and CDR2 from the germline V gene are SNHLY and FYNNEI. CDR3 sequence reads: CASRWGGRGNEQFF. The CDR3 DNA is TGTGCCAGCCGATGGGGCGGGAGAGGCAATGAGCAGTTCTTC.

The chain has TRBV7-9 and TRBJ1-5, with TRBD1 identical over 8 bases. The V segment lost 3 bases and the J segment 5 bases; nucleotides outside the gene matches: 9. The CDR3 length is 16 residues. Looked up from germline, CDR1 is SEHNR and CDR2 is FQNEAQ (reference sequence). CDR3 amino acids: CASSFARTGTDQPQHF. In nucleotides, the CDR3 is TGTGCCAGCAGCTTCGCCCGGACAGGGACAGATCAGCCCCAGCATTTT.

The chain has TRBV7-3 and TRBJ1-2, with D unresolved. Trimming removed 0 bases at V and 4 bases at J, with 6 bases between. CDR1 and CDR2 (germline): SGHTA, FQGTGA. This CDR3 has 13 amino acids. For the CDR3, the DNA is TGTGCCAGCAGCTTAACGGTCGGCTATGGCTACACCTTC. Its translation is CASSLTVGYGYTF.

This chain connects TRBV11-2 to TRBJ2-7; 8 bases map to TRBD1. Germline CDR1 is SGHAT and CDR2 is FQNNGV. The CDR3 is 14 amino acids. V shed 6 bases, J shed 2 bases, and the junction held 6 bases outside the gene matches. This CDR3 reads CASSFGQGTYEQYF. CDR3 coding DNA: TGTGCCAGCAGTTTTGGACAGGGTACCTACGAGCAGTACTTC.

The chain uses TRBV7-3 and TRBJ2-5; 10 bases line up with TRBD2. V trimming: 5 bases; J trimming: 7 bases; junction bases outside the gene matches: 10. Germline V gene data show CDR1 as SGHTA and CDR2 as FQGTGA. The CDR3 spans 15 residues. CDR3 residues: CASSRGLAPGVTQYF. CDR3 DNA: TGTGCCAGCAGCAGGGGACTAGCGCCGGGTGTGACCCAGTACTTC.

The chain joins TRBV4-3 to TRBJ2-5, with D unclear. Germline CDR1 is LGHNA and CDR2 is YSLEER. V was clipped by 0 bases and J by 5 bases, with 19 bases between them. CDR3 length equals 17 residues. This CDR3 is CASSQETGAHPGETQYF. CDR3 bases: TGCGCCAGCAGCCAAGAGACGGGCGCCCACCCCGGGGAGACCCAGTACTTC.

This sequence joins TRBV13 and TRBJ2-1; a weak D match, TRBD1 (5 bases). The germline V gene has CDR1 PRHDT and CDR2 FYEKMQ (reference sequence). The ends were cut back, 0 bases at V and 4 bases at J, with 10 bases in the middle. The CDR3 sequence is 15 residues long. CDR3 sequence (DNA): TGTGCCAGCAGCTTAGGGCTAGGGGAATACAATGAGCAGTTCTTC. Translated: CASSLGLGEYNEQFF.

This clone showed up just once. CDR3 residues: CASSPRDPNTGELFF. CDR3 nucleotide sequence: TGTGCCAGCAGCCCCCGGGATCCGAACACCGGGGAGCTGTTTTTT. This chain uses TRBV7-9 with TRBJ2-2; perhaps TRBD2 as D (5 bases). CDR3 length: 15 residues. Per the germline V gene, CDR1 is SEHNR and CDR2 is FQNEAQ (reference sequence). V lost 5 bases and J 0 bases, leaving 10 bases between the germline ends.

This clone occurred a few times. The chain has TRBV29-1 and TRBJ2-7; D ambiguous. The germline V gene has CDR1 SQVTM and CDR2 ANQGSEA. The CDR3 is 13 residues long. Trimming left V 3 bases short and J 1 base short, with 10 bases between. Here the CDR3 reads CSVDLGESYEQYF. The CDR3 DNA follows: TGCAGCGTTGATTTGGGCGAATCCTACGAGCAGTACTTC.

The rearrangement joins TRBV6-1 to TRBJ1-1; D unresolved. CDR1 is MNHNS and CDR2 is SASEGT in the germline V gene. V lost 3 bases, J lost 1 base, and 9 bases lay in between. This CDR3 is 14 amino acids long. The CDR3 nucleotides are TGTGCCAGCAGTGATCTCCTCCGGAACACTGAAGCTTTCTTT. It specifies CASSDLLRNTEAFF.

This clone was picked up a small number of times. The chain combines TRBV27 with TRBJ1-1; the D gene is possibly TRBD1 (5 bases). The CDR3 totals 14 residues. V was cut by 6 bases and J by 5 bases, with 16 bases left in between. Germline CDR1 and CDR2: MNHEY and SMNVEV (reference sequence). CDR3 nucleotides: TGTGCCAGCAGCCTTATGGGGTGGGGGACTGAAGCTTTCTTT. The encoded protein is CASSLMGWGTEAFF.

On this clone itself: Since no conserved phenylalanine or tryptophan closes the CDR3, a read error is the likely cause. No DNA is shown, since the ends of the CDR3 on it are uncertain; the CDR3 is the one TCRdb lists. The gene calls are TRBV5-6 and TRBJ2-7; no DNA check was done on the table's D call, TRBD1. Germline CDR1 and CDR2: SGHDT and YYEEEE. The CDR3 is 10 amino acids in total, end residues counted. This chain's CDR3 is CASSLAVGGS.

V and J are TRBV9 and TRBJ1-5; 8 bases fit TRBD1. Germline trimming cut 3 bases from V and 10 bases from J; bases unmatched to any gene: 12. CDR3 length equals 15 residues. The germline CDR1 and CDR2 sequences are SGDLS and YYNGEE. The DNA of the CDR3 is TGTGCCAGCAGCGAGACAGGGGTGAGCAGAACTCCCCAGCATTTT. This gives the protein CASSETGVSRTPQHF.

The rearrangement uses TRBV2 and TRBJ2-1; 7 bases agree with TRBD2. Germline V gene sequence: CDR1 SNHLY, CDR2 FYNNEI. The junction had 4 bases not matched to a gene; V was cut back by 2 bases and J by 6 bases. The CDR3 covers 14 residues. The CDR3 coding sequence is TGTGCCAGCAGTGAATTGGGGGGGGGCAATGAGCAGTTCTTC. It specifies CASSELGGGNEQFF. The full variable domain, its missing parts supplied by reference TRBV2 and TRBJ2-1, is EPEVTQTPSHQVTQMGQEVILRCVPISNHLYFYWYRQILGQKVEFLVSFYNNEISEKSEIFDDQFSVERPDGSNFTLKIRSTKLEDSAMYFCASSELGGGNEQFFGPGTRLTVL.

This chain links TRBV19 with TRBJ2-7, with 11 bases aligning to TRBD1. The V segment lost 1 base and the J segment 3 bases; nucleotides outside the gene matches: 11. This CDR3 has 18 amino acids. The V gene's germline CDR1 is LNHDA and CDR2 SQIVND (reference sequence). The DNA of the CDR3 is TGTGCCAGTAGTATAGGAGCGAACGGACAGGGGGCGTTCTACGAGCAGTACTTC. As protein: CASSIGANGQGAFYEQYF.

The V call is TRBV4-1, the J call TRBJ1-1, with D unresolved. Germline-derived CDR1 and CDR2 are MGHRA and YSYEKL. The CDR3 loop spans 15 amino acids. V was pared by 1 base and J by 0 bases, with 9 bases between. CDR3 DNA: TGCGCCAGCAGCCAAGTGACATACATGAACACTGAAGCTTTCTTT. Translation gives CASSQVTYMNTEAFF.